These 20 T cell receptor beta chains came from one sample sequenced in a study of post-analysis software for immune sequencing data. Study results and limitations: Patients showed TRBV5-6, TRBV5-1 and TRBV20-1 among roughly 5 TRBV segments more frequent than in controls.

The antigens of these receptors remain unknown. The TCR beta cDNA libraries carried unique molecular identifiers. TCRdb analysed the PCR reads with MiXCR anew, one entry per CDR3 protein. This sample yields around 440,000 distinct CDR3 sequences, of which roughly 45% are seen a single time; 12% belongs to the top ten. The source material was blood. Receptors were obtained from a girl between 10 and 17 years old with multiple sclerosis.

This sequence joins TRBV29-1 and TRBJ2-7, with TRBD1 matching over 11 bases. The CDR3 has 13 amino acids. Per the germline V gene, CDR1 is SQVTM and CDR2 is ANQGSEA. V gave up 6 bases and J gave up 4 bases; unmatched junction bases: 5. The CDR3 region has the DNA TGCAGCGTGGACAGGGGGCGACCTTACGAGCAGTACTTC. This sequence encodes CSVDRGRPYEQYF.

The CDR3 coding sequence is TGTGCCAGCACCATGTACGGGGGGCACAATGGCTACACCTTC. Translated: CASTMYGGHNGYTF. The rearrangement joins TRBV9 to TRBJ1-2; D may be TRBD1 (6 bases). In germline, CDR1 is SGDLS, CDR2 YYNGEE. Trimming pared 6 bases from V and 6 bases from J, leaving 18 bases between. This CDR3 is built from 14 residues.

The chain joins TRBV5-1 to TRBJ2-5; TRBD2 agrees at 16 bases. CDR3 length: 16 amino acids. The trim removed 6 bases at V and 11 bases at J, leaving 13 bases unmatched. The germline V gene has CDR1 SGHRS and CDR2 YFSETQ. CDR3 nucleotides: TGCGCCAGCAAGAATCCCGGGACTAGCGGGAGGGGTGAGCAGTACTTC. It codes for CASKNPGTSGRGEQYF.

The rearrangement uses TRBV5-5 and TRBJ2-1; D could derive from TRBD1 or TRBD2 (5 bases each). Germline V gives CDR1 SGHKS, CDR2 YYEKEE (reference sequence). The V and J ends lost 5 bases and 8 bases respectively, with 20 bases between them. This CDR3 is 15 amino acids long. The CDR3 is CASSPQAGGFYEQFF. The DNA for the CDR3 is TGTGCCAGCAGTCCACAGGCTGGGGGATTCTATGAGCAGTTCTTC.

The genes are TRBV7-6 and TRBJ2-5; 15 nucleotides match TRBD2. The junction had 3 bases not matched to a gene; V was cut back by 1 base and J by 3 bases. Per the germline V gene, CDR1 is SGHVS and CDR2 is FNYEAQ. This CDR3 is built from 17 residues. The CDR3, as DNA: TGTGCCAGCAGCTTAGGGGGGACTAGCGGGAGGAAAGAGACCCAGTACTTC. It translates to CASSLGGTSGRKETQYF.

In its sample, this clonotype was seen once. The chain couples TRBV20-1 to TRBJ2-3, with unresolved D. Trimming stripped 3 bases from V and 4 bases from J, with 20 bases between. The CDR3 loop spans 16 amino acids. Germline CDR1 reads DFQATT; CDR2 reads SNEGSKA (reference sequence). This CDR3 is CSARSLRSNSSDTQYF. DNA for the CDR3: TGCAGTGCTAGGTCTCTACGCTCCAATTCATCAGATACGCAGTATTTT.

There are a few counts of this clonotype. The V call is TRBV2, the J call TRBJ2-6; D call uncertain. This CDR3 contains 15 residues. Germline V gene data show CDR1 as SNHLY and CDR2 as FYNNEI. V was pared by 7 bases and J by 1 base, with 11 bases between. As DNA, the CDR3 is TGTGCCAGCACAGAAGGCATGTCTGGGGCCAACGTCCTGACTTTC. Amino acid sequence: CASTEGMSGANVLTF.

The V gene is TRBV5-8, the J gene TRBJ2-5; 9 bases map to TRBD1. The CDR3 has 15 amino acids. Germline V gene lookup returns CDR1 SGHTS and CDR2 YDEGEE. After removal of 3 bases from V and 11 bases from J, the junction contained 14 bases not matched to a gene. The CDR3 DNA is TGTGCCAGCAGCTCAGAACCGGGACAGGGAAGCGGGCAGTACTTC. It is translated as CASSSEPGQGSGQYF. Full variable domain (remainder filled in from reference TRBV5-8 and TRBJ2-5): EAGVTQSPTHLIKTRGQQATLRCSPISGHTSVYWYQQALGLGLQFLLWYDEGEERNRGNFPPRFSGRQFPNYSSELNVNALELEDSALYLCASSSEPGQGSGQYFGPGTRLLVL.

The chain combines TRBV7-9 with TRBJ1-5; D ambiguous. Trimming pared 5 bases from V and 1 base from J, leaving 18 bases between. The length of the CDR3 is 17 residues. CDR1 is SEHNR, CDR2 FQNEAQ, per germline (reference sequence). CDR3: CASSPIPSSGSNQPQHF. The CDR3 coding sequence is TGTGCCAGCAGCCCAATCCCCTCCTCCGGGAGCAATCAGCCCCAGCATTTT.

CDR3 nucleotide sequence: TGTGCCAGCAGTTTACCGAGGCAGGGTGGATACGAGCAGTACTTC. Translated, it gives CASSLPRQGGYEQYF. V gene TRBV28 combines with J gene TRBJ2-7; D perhaps matches TRBD1 (5 bases). The V end lost 2 bases, the J end lost 4 bases, and 15 bases lay between the germline ends. Germline-derived CDR1 and CDR2 are MDHEN and SYDVKM. CDR3 length: 15 amino acids.

This clonotype was picked up a small number of times. A read error is possible here, since a much larger clone lies one base away. This sequence joins TRBV15 and TRBJ2-6; D remains unclear. The CDR3 runs to 16 residues. Germline loops: CDR1 LNHNV, CDR2 YYDKDF (reference sequence). The CDR3 bases are TGTGCCTCCAGTCTCCCCTACCTCTCTGGGGCCAACGTCCTGACTTTC. This gives the protein CASSLPYLSGANVLTF.

The J gene is TRBJ2-3, the V gene TRBV5-1; 10 positions agree with TRBD2. The V and J ends lost 1 base and 5 bases, in that order; junction bases with no gene match: 7. CDR1 and CDR2 from the germline V gene are SGHRS and YFSETQ. This CDR3 spans 16 amino acids. CDR3 in DNA: TGCGCCAGCAGCTTGTTGGGTATAGCGGGAGGAGATACGCAGTATTTT. Translation: CASSLLGIAGGDTQYF.

As regards this clonotype: At one of its ends the junction is not consistent with the germline gene, which may arise from a read error. The rearrangement links TRBV15 to TRBJ1-5; 10 bases are a match to TRBD1. This CDR3 has 16 amino acids. Germline values: CDR1 LNHNV, CDR2 YYDKDF (reference sequence). The DNA of the CDR3 is TGTGCCACCAGCCCACGGACAGGGGGTTATAATCAGTCCCAGCATTTT. Translating it yields CATSPRTGGYNQSQHF.

In its sample, this clonotype was seen a few times. The CDR3 loop is CSVDQGGSSYNEQFF. Written as DNA, the CDR3 is TGCAGCGTGGACCAGGGGGGGAGCTCCTACAATGAGCAGTTCTTC. The gene calls are TRBV29-1 and TRBJ2-1; the D call may be TRBD1 or TRBD2 (7 bases each). This CDR3 contains 15 residues. The germline V gene encodes CDR1 SQVTM and CDR2 ANQGSEA. Trimming removed 6 bases at V and 0 bases at J, with 15 bases between.

This clonotype was picked up a small number of times. The chain couples TRBV7-2 to TRBJ2-4; 8 bases are shared with TRBD2. The germline V gene encodes CDR1 SGHTA and CDR2 FQGNSA. V was clipped by 1 base and J by 5 bases; unmatched bases: 10. The CDR3 has 17 amino acids. The CDR3 is CASSLERPSSGQNIQYF. CDR3 nucleotides: TGTGCCAGCAGCTTAGAGCGACCCTCTAGCGGGCAAAACATTCAGTACTTC.

The rearrangement links TRBV24-1 to TRBJ2-5; 9 bases match TRBD1. Germline values: CDR1 KGHDR, CDR2 SFDVKD. J was trimmed by 4 bases and V by 1 base; bases with no gene match: 6. CDR3 length: 16 amino acids. CDR3 loop: CATSDLPGQGIETQYF. The CDR3 nucleotides are TGTGCCACCAGTGATTTACCGGGACAGGGTATAGAGACCCAGTACTTC.

This clonotype has just a few counts. This rearrangement joins TRBV7-2 to TRBJ2-7, with D possibly matching TRBD2 (6 bases). This CDR3 spans 15 amino acids. The V gene's germline CDR1 is SGHTA and CDR2 FQGNSA. The ends were cut back, 0 bases at V and 3 bases at J, with 12 bases in the middle. The CDR3 region is CASSLASGRVYEQYF. The CDR3 bases are TGTGCCAGCAGCTTAGCGTCCGGGAGAGTCTACGAGCAGTACTTC.

This chain links TRBV12-3 or TRBV12-4 with TRBJ2-7; a weak D match, TRBD1 (6 bases). This CDR3 has 13 residues. Trimming took 6 bases from V and 3 from J, leaving 12 bases between them. CDR3 protein: CASRPGHNYEQYF. The CDR3 bases are TGTGCCAGCAGGCCGGGACACAACTACGAGCAGTACTTC.

The chain has TRBV29-1 and TRBJ2-1; 10 bases align to TRBD2. Germline loops: CDR1 SQVTM, CDR2 ANQGSEA. Trimming removed 7 bases from V and 6 bases from J; junction bases left unmatched: 9. This CDR3 is built from 14 residues. Written as DNA, the CDR3 is TGCAGCGCCGAGCTAGCGGGAGTCCGCAATGAGCAGTTCTTC. Its translation is CSAELAGVRNEQFF.

The V gene is TRBV13, the J gene TRBJ2-3; 9 nucleotides align to TRBD2. V lost 0 bases to trimming and J lost 6 bases; unmatched junction nucleotides: 7. CDR3 length: 16 residues. The V gene's germline CDR1 is PRHDT and CDR2 FYEKMQ (reference sequence). CDR3 in DNA: TGTGCCAGCAGCTTAGGCAGGGCGGGAGGGCCGGATACGCAGTATTTT. Protein: CASSLGRAGGPDTQYF.